This TCR beta chain appears in the sequencing data of a study of blood T cells in healthy people across ages. The length of the CDR3 is 15 residues. The ends were cut back, 0 bases at V and 6 bases at J, with 14 bases in the middle. Germline CDR1 and CDR2: LGHNA and YNFKEQ. A second PCR of roughly 7 to 11 cycles used a sample-barcoded 5' primer and a J-beta primer mix. A template-switch adaptor with 12 random nucleotides tagged each cDNA molecule. Using its own MiXCR run on the 5' RACE reads, TCRdb lists one record per CDR3 protein. In the table there are around 500,000 distinct CDR3 sequences, over 25% of which are singletons. This sample also belongs to another study, concerning T cells of mothers and their children.

The sequenced sample was blood. The origin of this receptor is a boy aged 2 to 9 in good health. The V and J genes are TRBV4-2 and TRBJ1-1, with TRBD1 as a possible D gene (6 bases). The CDR3 reads CASSQDWGANAEAFF. The CDR3 DNA reads as TGTGCCAGCAGCCAAGATTGGGGGGCCAACGCTGAAGCTTTCTTT.